Below, 29 T cell receptor beta chains from the same sample are listed, as sequenced in a study of identical twins (dated by TCRdb to about 2016). The library was generated by 5' RACE. Sequencing was performed on an Illumina HiSeq 2000. TCRdb itself trimmed the public reads at Q25 with fastp, ran MiXCR and retained productive beta chains. Rows merge per CDR3 protein into single entries with the most common DNA and genes. The sample data list about 300,000 distinct CDR3 sequences, and about 12% of these were observed just once. The ten largest clones add up to 6% to 9% of the sample. The same sample was also used in a study of yellow fever vaccine responses in identical twins.

Sequences were obtained from CD8+ T cells sorted from blood. These receptors were taken from a woman aged 18-29 years in good health.

The chain has TRBV11-1 and TRBJ2-1; 9 nucleotides match TRBD2. The CDR3 runs 19 residues. Germline CDR1 SGHAT, CDR2 FQDESV (reference sequence). The trim removed 4 bases at V and 5 bases at J, leaving 18 bases unmatched. For the CDR3, the DNA is TGTGCCAGCAGCTCCCCCGGCGCGGGAGGGACCAGCCCCCACAATGAGCAGTTCTTC. Protein: CASSSPGAGGTSPHNEQFF.

In its sample, this clonotype was seen a few times. CDR3 coding DNA: TGCGCCAGCAGCTTAGCGGGAGCGGTGGAGACCCAGTACTTC. It codes for CASSLAGAVETQYF. The chain employs TRBV5-1 and TRBJ2-5, with 8 bases aligning to TRBD2. Germline CDR1 SGHRS, CDR2 YFSETQ. The V and J ends lost 2 bases and 5 bases, in that order; junction bases with no gene match: 5. The CDR3 contains 14 residues.

The chain's CDR3 is CASSFQGAGETQYF. In DNA form, the CDR3 reads TGTGCCAGCAGCTTCCAGGGGGCCGGGGAGACCCAGTACTTC. The chain has TRBV5-8 and TRBJ2-5, with 8 bases that match TRBD1. V lost 2 bases, J lost 5 bases, and 5 bases stayed unmatched. Germline assignment: CDR1 SGHTS and CDR2 YDEGEE. This CDR3 is built from 14 residues.

This clonotype showed up just a few times. The chain uses TRBV5-6 and TRBJ1-2; 8 bases are a match to TRBD1. The CDR3 has 14 amino acids. Germline loops: CDR1 SGHDT, CDR2 YYEEEE. J was trimmed by 5 bases and V by 2 bases; bases with no gene match: 5. As DNA, the CDR3 is TGTGCCAGCAGCTTCGGGACAGGAGATTATGGCTACACCTTC. It yields the protein CASSFGTGDYGYTF.

The CDR3 region has the DNA TGTGCCAGCAACGCCCCGTGGGGCAGGGAGGACCAAGAGACCCAGTACTTC. It codes for CASNAPWGREDQETQYF. V gene TRBV7-9 combines with J gene TRBJ2-5; TRBD2 is a possible D gene (6 bases). CDR3 size: 17 residues. V lost 7 bases and J lost 0, with 21 bases in between. Per the germline V gene, CDR1 is SEHNR and CDR2 is FQNEAQ (reference sequence).

The table lists this clonotype with many counts. The chain is built from TRBV28 and TRBJ2-6; no clear D gene. V gave up 2 bases and J gave up 3 bases, with 11 bases separating them. Germline-derived CDR1 and CDR2 are MDHEN and SYDVKM. The length of the CDR3 is 16 residues. This chain's CDR3 is CASSLTIVRGANVLTF. In nucleotides, the CDR3 is TGTGCCAGCAGTTTAACTATTGTCCGTGGGGCCAACGTCCTGACTTTC.

V usage is TRBV27 and J usage is TRBJ2-5; TRBD1 might be the D (5 bases). Germline V CDR1 and CDR2: MNHEY, SMNVEV (reference sequence). V was clipped by 4 bases and J by 2 bases, with 14 bases between them. This CDR3 has 15 residues. CDR3 protein: CASSSVVPGQETQYF. The CDR3, as DNA: TGTGCCAGCAGTTCCGTGGTGCCAGGGCAAGAGACCCAGTACTTC.

The rearrangement uses TRBV4-1 and TRBJ2-6; a weak D match, TRBD1 (5 bases). CDR3 length: 17 residues. Germline values: CDR1 MGHRA, CDR2 YSYEKL. Trimming removed 4 bases at V and 1 base at J, with 14 bases between. The CDR3 loop is CASSPLSQGSGANVLTF. CDR3 sequence (DNA): TGCGCCAGCAGCCCCTTATCCCAGGGTTCTGGGGCCAACGTCCTGACTTTC.

The sample holds a few counts of this clonotype. This chain links TRBV29-1 with TRBJ2-7; D is undetermined. Germline V gene data show CDR1 as SQVTM and CDR2 as ANQGSEA. This CDR3 contains 13 residues. Trimming pared 3 bases from V and 3 bases from J, leaving 12 bases between. CDR3 nucleotide sequence: TGCAGCGTTGACGGCCCTACCCTCTACGAGCAGTACTTC. This sequence encodes CSVDGPTLYEQYF.

The chain combines TRBV4-1 with TRBJ2-1, with D perhaps given as TRBD1 or TRBD2 (5 bases each). Germline CDR1 is MGHRA and CDR2 is YSYEKL. The CDR3 extends over 15 amino acids. The germline V and J ends were trimmed by 0 bases and 4 bases, with 10 bases remaining between them. CDR3 coding DNA: TGCGCCAGCAGCCAAGATGGGGGTACGTACAATGAGCAGTTCTTC. This codes for CASSQDGGTYNEQFF.

The chain recombines TRBV12-3 or TRBV12-4 with TRBJ2-1; D gene unclear. The length of the CDR3 is 17 residues. V was trimmed by 5 bases and J by 5 bases, leaving 22 bases between them. The CDR3 nucleotides read TGTGCCAGCAGTCCTCACCCCCTACTGAGAGAACACAATGAGCAGTTCTTC. Amino acids: CASSPHPLLREHNEQFF.

V usage is TRBV11-2 and J usage is TRBJ2-5, with 8 bases aligning to TRBD1. With 5 bases clipped from V and 5 bases from J, the junction kept 10 bases outside the gene matches. CDR3 length equals 15 residues. Germline V lookup: CDR1 SGHAT, CDR2 FQNNGV. The CDR3: CASSLGAGGSETQYF. CDR3 nucleotide sequence: TGTGCCAGCAGCCTGGGGGCAGGGGGCAGCGAGACCCAGTACTTC. Full variable domain (remainder filled in from reference TRBV11-2 and TRBJ2-5): EAGVAQSPRYKIIEKRQSVAFWCNPISGHATLYWYQQILGQGPKLLIQFQNNGVVDDSQLPKDRFSAERLKGVDSTLKIQPAKLEDSAVYLCASSLGAGGSETQYFGPGTRLLVL.

As regards this clonotype: The junction and the germline gene differ at one end; a read error may be behind it. The chain links TRBV19 to TRBJ1-5; no definite D call. The CDR3 is 17 residues long. Per germline, CDR1 LNHDA and CDR2 SQIVND (reference sequence). In DNA, the CDR3 is TGTGCCAATAGTACCACCATGCTTGAGGCCCGCAATCAGCCCCAGCATTTT. Amino acids: CANSTTMLEARNQPQHF.

In its sample, this clonotype was seen a few times. The chain carries TRBV3-1 and TRBJ2-7, with D perhaps TRBD2 (5 bases). The CDR3 is 14 amino acids. Trimming pared 5 bases from V and 1 base from J, leaving 12 bases between. CDR1 and CDR2 from the germline V gene are LGHDT and YNNKEL (reference sequence). CDR3 amino acids: CASSLEERSYEQYF. CDR3 nucleotide sequence: TGTGCCAGCAGCTTGGAGGAGAGGTCCTACGAGCAGTACTTC.

This clonotype was found a few times. The chain couples TRBV27 to TRBJ2-1; D gene uncertain. Trimming took 3 bases from V and 4 from J, leaving 13 bases between them. The CDR3 covers 15 residues. Germline V lookup: CDR1 MNHEY, CDR2 SMNVEV (reference sequence). As DNA, the CDR3 is TGTGCCAGCAGTTTTGAGACAAGGATTTACAATGAGCAGTTCTTC. Translating it yields CASSFETRIYNEQFF.

This clonotype was counted between two and nine times. V gene TRBV7-8 combines with J gene TRBJ1-5; no definite D call. Trimming pared 5 bases from V and 6 bases from J, leaving 8 bases between. The CDR3 loop spans 12 amino acids. Germline values: CDR1 SGHVS, CDR2 FQNEAQ. CDR3 coding DNA: TGTGCCAGCAGCATGGGAGTTCAGCCCCAGCATTTT. Protein product: CASSMGVQPQHF.

The table lists this clonotype with many counts. This chain links TRBV4-1 with TRBJ2-1; D is undetermined. Deletions cut 4 bases from V and 5 bases from J, with 24 bases between. This CDR3 is 18 amino acids long. Per the germline V gene, CDR1 is MGHRA and CDR2 is YSYEKL. The CDR3 sequence: CASSPERWSTLSDNEQFF. CDR3 in DNA: TGCGCCAGCAGCCCTGAAAGGTGGTCCACCCTAAGCGACAATGAGCAGTTCTTC.

This clonotype was counted a few times. The chain employs TRBV28 and TRBJ2-1, with 8 bases lining up with TRBD2. The CDR3 has 16 residues. CDR1 is MDHEN and CDR2 is SYDVKM in the germline V gene. The V segment lost 7 bases and the J segment 3 bases; nucleotides outside the gene matches: 11. This CDR3 reads CASTITSGLNYNEQFF. CDR3 DNA: TGTGCCAGCACCATCACTAGCGGTTTAAACTACAATGAGCAGTTCTTC.

The chain is built from TRBV4-1 and TRBJ2-6, with a weak D call TRBD1 (6 bases). Trimming removed 0 bases at V and 0 bases at J, with 15 bases between. The CDR3 length is 19 residues. CDR1 and CDR2 (germline): MGHRA, YSYEKL. The CDR3 DNA follows: TGCGCCAGCAGCCAAGAACCGGGACACAAATCCTCTGGGGCCAACGTCCTGACTTTC. This gives the protein CASSQEPGHKSSGANVLTF.

This clonotype was recorded at least ten times. The chain is built from TRBV12-3 or TRBV12-4 and TRBJ2-1; tentative D call: TRBD1 (6 bases). The CDR3 is 12 amino acids. V shed 4 bases and J shed 7 bases, with 8 bases lying between them. The CDR3 here is CASSSQGNEQFF. DNA for the CDR3: TGTGCCAGCAGTTCACAGGGAAATGAGCAGTTCTTC.

This clonotype has just a few counts. V usage is TRBV6-5 and J usage is TRBJ2-1; D remains unclear. Germline V lookup: CDR1 MNHEY, CDR2 SVGAGI. Trimming shortened V by 7 bases and J by 7 bases, and 5 bases separated the two germline ends. This CDR3 contains 10 residues. CDR3 coding DNA: TGTGCCAGCACCCCAAATGAGCAGTTCTTC. This sequence encodes CASTPNEQFF.

V gene TRBV7-9 combines with J gene TRBJ2-1; D perhaps matches TRBD2 (5 bases). Germline loops: CDR1 SEHNR, CDR2 FQNEAQ (reference sequence). The length of the CDR3 is 16 residues. V gave up 5 bases and J gave up 1 base, with 15 bases separating them. The CDR3 DNA reads TGTGCCAGCAGCCCAGTCGGCCGGAGGTCCTACAATGAGCAGTTCTTC. It codes for CASSPVGRRSYNEQFF.

This clonotype was recorded many times. The rearrangement uses TRBV4-1 and TRBJ2-3; a weak D match, TRBD1 (5 bases). The germline gives CDR1 MGHRA, CDR2 YSYEKL. CDR3 length: 15 residues. V was trimmed by 2 bases and J by 0 bases, leaving 9 bases between them. CDR3 region: CASSQTTVSTDTQYF. As DNA, the CDR3 is TGCGCCAGCAGCCAAACGACAGTTAGCACAGATACGCAGTATTTT.

Only a few counts were recorded for this clonotype. The gene calls are TRBV10-3 and TRBJ2-7, with a tentative D call TRBD2 (5 bases). V was clipped by 0 bases and J by 4 bases, with 13 bases between them. The germline CDR1 and CDR2 sequences are ENHRY and SYGVKD. The CDR3 is 15 residues long. CDR3 sequence reads: CAISESREKRYEQYV. The DNA for the CDR3 is TGTGCCATCAGTGAGTCGAGGGAAAAGCGGTACGAGCAGTACGTC.

This clonotype was observed a handful of times. The chain carries TRBV7-8 and TRBJ1-5; D not resolved. This CDR3 has 16 amino acids. Trimming took off 1 base at V and 1 base at J, with 11 bases between the two ends. Germline CDR1 is SGHVS and CDR2 is FQNEAQ. The CDR3 here is CASSLVSGLSNQPQHF. DNA of the CDR3: TGTGCCAGCAGCTTAGTATCCGGTCTGAGCAATCAGCCCCAGCATTTT.

This clonotype has a count of ten or more. V and J are TRBV20-1 and TRBJ2-1; D is unclear. Germline values: CDR1 DFQATT, CDR2 SNEGSKA (reference sequence). The V end was cut by 6 bases, the J end by 3 bases, with 15 bases between. The CDR3 extends over 14 amino acids. The CDR3 is CSAQGQPDYNEQFF. The DNA for the CDR3 is TGCAGTGCCCAAGGCCAGCCGGACTACAATGAGCAGTTCTTC.

This clonotype was detected a few times. The rearrangement links TRBV20-1 to TRBJ2-1; 9 bases line up with TRBD2. Unmatched junction bases numbered 8, after V lost 0 bases and J lost 8 bases. This CDR3 comprises 15 residues. The germline V gene has CDR1 DFQATT and CDR2 SNEGSKA (reference sequence). This chain's CDR3 is CSARDPGLAGHEQFF. CDR3 bases: TGCAGTGCTAGAGACCCGGGACTAGCAGGTCATGAGCAGTTCTTC.

This clonotype was seen many times. The chain recombines TRBV6-5 with TRBJ2-3; the D is unclear. The length of the CDR3 is 13 residues. V shed 2 bases and J shed 0 bases, with 3 bases lying between them. Germline V gives CDR1 MNHEY, CDR2 SVGAGI. CDR3 region: CASSYGSTDTQYF. The CDR3 DNA is TGTGCCAGCAGTTACGGGAGCACAGATACGCAGTATTTT.

This clonotype was picked up a small number of times. This rearrangement joins TRBV5-6 to TRBJ2-5; 7 nucleotides match TRBD2. The CDR3 is 15 residues long. The J segment lost 4 bases and the V segment lost 6 bases, leaving 12 bases of the junction unmatched. The V gene's germline CDR1 is SGHDT and CDR2 YYEEEE. CDR3 sequence reads: CASIFASGIRETQYF. DNA for the CDR3: TGTGCCAGCATCTTCGCTAGCGGTATTAGAGAGACCCAGTACTTC.